The entry that follows covers one T cell receptor (beta chain) sequence. What it recognizes is unknown. This record comes from a study of CXCR3-negative and CXCR3-positive naive CD8 T cells. The germline V gene encodes CDR1 SGHVS and CDR2 FNYEAQ. CDR3 length: 17 residues. A CD45RO-CCR7+CD27+CD95- profile was what naive CD8+ T cells displayed. Each TRB cDNA library was prepared by 5' RACE (with UMI labels). No DNA is given; TCRdb re-called the 5' RACE reads and lists each CDR3 protein once. The table lists some 60,000 distinct CDR3 sequences, with roughly 0.5% in the top ten. Overall study findings and caveats: With respect to TRBV-TRBJ usage, naive CXCR3-negative and CXCR3-positive cells were similar; memory differed. Each naive subset displayed comparably high diversity, whereas memory CD8+ cells displayed much lower diversity. TRB CDR3s of CXCR3-positive naive cells were more hydrophobic than those of CXCR3-negative naive cells. Across naive subsets, surface CD5 expression was comparable, and TCR strength was inferred from properties of the TRB CDR3.

The gene calls are TRBV7-6 and TRBJ2-2; TCRdb's D gene call, TRBD1, goes unchecked for lack of DNA. The clonotype comes from a human donor in good health. Some clones in this sample may be carry-over from other donors' samples. Sequencing used naive CXCR3+ CD8+ T cells from blood. Regarding subset: CD45RO-CCR7+CD27+CD95- naive CD8+ T cells expressing CXCR3 (TNR3+). CDR3 sequence reads: CASSLYPHREVTGELFF.